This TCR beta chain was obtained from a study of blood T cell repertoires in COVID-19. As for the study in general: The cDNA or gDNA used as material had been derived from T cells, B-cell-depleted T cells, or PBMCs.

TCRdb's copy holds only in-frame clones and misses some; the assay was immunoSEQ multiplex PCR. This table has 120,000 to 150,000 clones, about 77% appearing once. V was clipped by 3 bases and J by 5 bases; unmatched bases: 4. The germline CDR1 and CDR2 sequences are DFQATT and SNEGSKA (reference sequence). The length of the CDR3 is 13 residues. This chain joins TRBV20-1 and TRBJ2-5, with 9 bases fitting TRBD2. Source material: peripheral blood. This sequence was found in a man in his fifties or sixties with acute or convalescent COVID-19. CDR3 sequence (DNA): TGCAGTGCTAGTCGGACTAGCGCTGAGACCCAGTACTTC. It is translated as CSASRTSAETQYF.